This TCR beta chain was recovered during a study of cytomegalovirus exposure and HLA in healthy donors. 60 Vbeta and 13 Jbeta primers were used in PCR. Produced via immunoSEQ multiplex PCR; TCRdb's table is partial and in-frame only. The profile shows about 120,000 clones, 55% to 80% of them singletons. The V segment lost 3 bases and the J segment 3 bases; nucleotides outside the gene matches: 4. Germline V gene sequence: CDR1 LNHDA, CDR2 SQIVND (reference sequence). The CDR3 spans 15 residues. The source material was PBMCs. The clonotype comes from a woman aged 25 to 39 in good health and CMV-seronegative. The chain has TRBV19 and TRBJ2-1; 8 bases line up with TRBD2. The CDR3 sequence is CASSMLAGGYNEQFF. The CDR3 nucleotides read TGTGCCAGTAGTATGCTTGCGGGAGGCTACAATGAGCAGTTCTTC. Full variable domain (rest looked up from reference TRBV19 and TRBJ2-1): DGGITQSPKYLFRKEGQNVTLSCEQNLNHDAMYWYRQDPGQGLRLIYYSQIVNDFQKGDIAEGYSVSREKKESFPLTVTSAQKNPTAFYLCASSMLAGGYNEQFFGPGTRLTVL.